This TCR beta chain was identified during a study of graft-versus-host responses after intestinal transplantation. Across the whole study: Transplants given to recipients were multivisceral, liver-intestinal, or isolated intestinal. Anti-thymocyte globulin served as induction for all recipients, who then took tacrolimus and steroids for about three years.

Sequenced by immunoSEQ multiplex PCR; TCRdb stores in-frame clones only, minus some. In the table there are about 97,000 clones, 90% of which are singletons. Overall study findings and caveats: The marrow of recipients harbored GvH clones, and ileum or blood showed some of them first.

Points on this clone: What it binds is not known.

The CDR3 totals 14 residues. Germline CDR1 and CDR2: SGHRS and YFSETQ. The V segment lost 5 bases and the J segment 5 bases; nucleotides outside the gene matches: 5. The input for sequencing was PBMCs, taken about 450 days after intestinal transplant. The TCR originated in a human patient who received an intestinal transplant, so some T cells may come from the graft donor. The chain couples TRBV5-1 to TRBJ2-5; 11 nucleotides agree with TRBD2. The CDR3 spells CASRSTSGAETQYF. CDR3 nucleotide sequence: TGCGCCAGCAGATCGACTAGCGGGGCGGAGACCCAGTACTTC.